This paragraph covers one TCR beta chain sequence. Profiling relied on immunoSEQ multiplex PCR, and the TCRdb table lists in-frame clones only, not all of them. Here the sample spans around 150,000 clones, more than 75% being singletons. This sample is drawn from a study of blood T cell repertoires in COVID-19. Germline V CDR1 and CDR2: KGHSH, LQKENI. The CDR3 loop spans 13 amino acids. Trimming took 4 bases from V and 4 from J; bases not matched to a gene: 2. The clonotype comes from a woman between 45 and 65 years old who had recovered from COVID-19. The chain joins TRBV18 to TRBJ1-1; TRBD1 matches 8 bases. The sample comprised PBMCs or T cells enriched from blood (not recorded which). CDR3 in amino acids: CASSQTGGTEAFF. The DNA of the CDR3 is TGTGCCAGCTCACAAACAGGGGGCACTGAAGCTTTCTTT.